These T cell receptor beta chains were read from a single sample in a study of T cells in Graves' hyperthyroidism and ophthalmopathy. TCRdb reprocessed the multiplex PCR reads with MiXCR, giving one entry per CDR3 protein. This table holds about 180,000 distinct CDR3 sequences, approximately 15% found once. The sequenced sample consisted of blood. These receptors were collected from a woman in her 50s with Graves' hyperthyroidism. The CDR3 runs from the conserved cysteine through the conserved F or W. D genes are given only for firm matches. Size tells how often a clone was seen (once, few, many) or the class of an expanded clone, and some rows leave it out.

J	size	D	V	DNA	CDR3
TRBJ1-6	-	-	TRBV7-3	TGTGCCAGCAGCCCGCACGGCTCCTATAATTCACCCCTCCACTTT	CASSPHGSYNSPLHF
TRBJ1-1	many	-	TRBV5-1	TGCGCCAGCAGCTTGGAGACCCCCAACACTGAAGCTTTCTTT	CASSLETPNTEAFF
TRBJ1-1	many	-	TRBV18	TGTGCCAGCTCACGGGAGGCAGGTACCAACACTGAAGCTTTCTTT	CASSREAGTNTEAFF
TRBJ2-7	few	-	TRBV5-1	TGCGCCAGCAGCTTGTCCTGGGGGGCCTACGAGCAGTACTTC	CASSLSWGAYEQYF
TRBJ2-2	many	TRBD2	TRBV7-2	TGTGCCAGCTTCGCGGGGGGCACGAACACCGGGGAGCTGTTTTTT	CASFAGGTNTGELFF
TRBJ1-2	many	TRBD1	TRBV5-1	TGCGCCAGCAGCTTGGATCAGGGGGTGGATGGCTACACCTTC	CASSLDQGVDGYTF
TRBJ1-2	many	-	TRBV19	TGTGCCAGCAGATACTATGGCTACACCTTC	CASRYYGYTF
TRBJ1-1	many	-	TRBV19	TGTGCCAGTAGTCCGGGACTAGAGTACACTGAAGCTTTCTTT	CASSPGLEYTEAFF
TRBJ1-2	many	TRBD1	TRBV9	TGTGCCAGCAACCCGGGACAGGGGGGCTATGGCTACACCTTC	CASNPGQGGYGYTF
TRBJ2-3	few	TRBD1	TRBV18	TGTGCCAGCTCCCCTCCGACAGGGAACAGTGCCACAGATACGCAGTATTTT	CASSPPTGNSATDTQYF
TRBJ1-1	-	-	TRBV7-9	TGTGCCAGCAGCTTGGGTGCGCTGGGGAGCACTGAAGCTTTCTTT	CASSLGALGSTEAFF
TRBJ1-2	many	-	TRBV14	TGTGCCAGCAGCCAAGATAAGCCCGGCAACTATGGCTACACCTTC	CASSQDKPGNYGYTF
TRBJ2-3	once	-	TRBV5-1	TGCGCCAGCAGCAAAGGACAAGGCACAGATACGCAGTATTTT	CASSKGQGTDTQYF
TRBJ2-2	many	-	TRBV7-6	TGTGCCAGCAGCCACCAAAATTGGCGGGGCAACACCGGGGAGCTGTTTTTT	CASSHQNWRGNTGELFF
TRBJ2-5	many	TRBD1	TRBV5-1	TGCGCCAGCAGCGCCCGGACAGGGGGTCAAGAGACCCAGTACTTC	CASSARTGGQETQYF
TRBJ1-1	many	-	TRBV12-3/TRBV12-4	TGTGCCAGCAGCCTCTCTTATCCCACTGAAGCTTTCTTT	CASSLSYPTEAFF
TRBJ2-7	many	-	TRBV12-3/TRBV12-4	TGTGCCAGCAGCAACAGGGTGATCCACGAGCAGTACTTC	CASSNRVIHEQYF
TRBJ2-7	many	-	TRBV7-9	TGTGCCAGCAGCTCCGGGACGGGGGTCACCTACGAGCAGTACTTC	CASSSGTGVTYEQYF
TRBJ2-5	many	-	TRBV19	TGTGCCAGTAGTAATGTAGCGGAGACCCAGTACTTC	CASSNVAETQYF
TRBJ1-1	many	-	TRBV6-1	TGTGCCAGCAGTGAAATAGGGGCAGGGAGGGAAGCTTTCTTT	CASSEIGAGREAFF
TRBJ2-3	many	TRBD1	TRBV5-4	TGTGCCAGCAGCTTGGACAGGGGAAAGGCAGATACGCAGTATTTT	CASSLDRGKADTQYF
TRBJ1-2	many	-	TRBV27	TGTGCCAGCGGCCCGGGACAAACTAGCGCTAACTATGGCTACACCTTC	CASGPGQTSANYGYTF
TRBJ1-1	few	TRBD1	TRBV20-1	TGCAGTGCTAGAGTGGGGACAGTTAACACTGAAGCTTTCTTT	CSARVGTVNTEAFF
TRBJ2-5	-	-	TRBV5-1	TGCGCCAGCAATGAGGGGGGGGAGACCCAGTACTTC	CASNEGGETQYF
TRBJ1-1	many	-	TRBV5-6	TGTGCCAGCAGCATACCACCGGAGGCGGGGCTGGGAACTGAAGCTTTCTTT	CASSIPPEAGLGTEAFF
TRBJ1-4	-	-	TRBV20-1	TGCAGTGCCCGGAAAAATGAAAAACTGTTTTTT	CSARKNEKLFF
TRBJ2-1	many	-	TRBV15	TGTGCCACCAGCAGCGACCTAGCACCCTACAATGAGCAGTTCTTC	CATSSDLAPYNEQFF
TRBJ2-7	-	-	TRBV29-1	TGCAGCGGAGGGGACTACGAGCAGTACTTC	CSGGDYEQYF
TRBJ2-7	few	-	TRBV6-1	TGTGCCAGCAGTGCCGGGTTGAGTTGCGAGCAGTACTTC	CASSAGLSCEQYF
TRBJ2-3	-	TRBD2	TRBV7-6	TGCGCCAGCAGCTCACTAACTAGCGGGGGCGCAGATACGCAGTATTTT	CASSSLTSGGADTQYF
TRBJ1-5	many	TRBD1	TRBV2	TGTGCCAGCAGTGCCCAGGGGGCTCGGAGTCAGCCCCAGCATTTT	CASSAQGARSQPQHF
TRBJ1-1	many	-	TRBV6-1	TGTGCCAGCAGTTGGATGGATACTCTGAACACTGAAGCTTTCTTT	CASSWMDTLNTEAFF
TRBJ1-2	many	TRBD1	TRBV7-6	TGTGCCAGCGGACAGGGTCATGGCTACACCTTC	CASGQGHGYTF
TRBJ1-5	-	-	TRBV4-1	TGCACCAGCAGCCAAGAAGAAAGGGGGGGCAATCAGCCCCAGCATTTT	CTSSQEERGGNQPQHF
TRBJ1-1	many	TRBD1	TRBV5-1	TGCGCCAGCAGCTTGGCCAGAGGGGGCGACACTGAAGCTTTCTTT	CASSLARGGDTEAFF
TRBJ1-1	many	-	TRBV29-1	TGCAGCGTTGAGGTGAACACTGAAGCTTTCTTT	CSVEVNTEAFF
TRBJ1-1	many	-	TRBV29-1	TGCAGCGTTGGAGGCAGGAACACTGAAGCTTTCTTT	CSVGGRNTEAFF
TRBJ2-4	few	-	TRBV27	TGTGCCGGCAGTTTAGGAAACATTCAGTACTTC	CAGSLGNIQYF
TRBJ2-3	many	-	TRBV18	TGTGCCAGCTCACCACCCGGACGGGCAGATACGCAGTATTTT	CASSPPGRADTQYF
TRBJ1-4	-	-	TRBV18	TGTGCCAGCTCACCAAGCGCCGCAACTAATGAAAAACTGTTTTTT	CASSPSAATNEKLFF
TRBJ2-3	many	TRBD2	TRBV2	TGTGCCAGCAGACCGAGACTAGCGGGGGGCGTTACGCAGTATTTT	CASRPRLAGGVTQYF
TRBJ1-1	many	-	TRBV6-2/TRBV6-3	TGTGCCAGCAGCCGAATTCCTCTATATGAAGCTTTCTTT	CASSRIPLYEAFF
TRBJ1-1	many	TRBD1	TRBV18	TGTGCCAGCTCACCCGGGACAGTCATGAACACTGAAGCTTTCTTT	CASSPGTVMNTEAFF
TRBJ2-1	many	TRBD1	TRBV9	TGTGCCAGCAGCGATGGGGACAGGCCCGGCAATGAGCAGTTCTTC	CASSDGDRPGNEQFF
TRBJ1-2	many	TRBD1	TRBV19	TGTGCCAGTAGTATGGGACAGGGGGCTGACTATGGCTACACCTTC	CASSMGQGADYGYTF